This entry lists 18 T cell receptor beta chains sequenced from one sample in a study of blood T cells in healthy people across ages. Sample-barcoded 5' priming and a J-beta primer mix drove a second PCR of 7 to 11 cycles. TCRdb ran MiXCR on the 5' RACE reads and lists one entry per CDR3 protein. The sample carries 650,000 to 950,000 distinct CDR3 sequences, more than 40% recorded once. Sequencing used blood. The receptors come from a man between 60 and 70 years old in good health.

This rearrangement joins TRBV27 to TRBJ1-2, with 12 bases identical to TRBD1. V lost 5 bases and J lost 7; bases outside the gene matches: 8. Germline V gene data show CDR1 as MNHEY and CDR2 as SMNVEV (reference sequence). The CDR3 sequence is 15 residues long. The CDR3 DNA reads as TGTGCCAGCAGTACCACGGGACAGGGGGCGAGTGGCTACACCTTC. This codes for CASSTTGQGASGYTF.

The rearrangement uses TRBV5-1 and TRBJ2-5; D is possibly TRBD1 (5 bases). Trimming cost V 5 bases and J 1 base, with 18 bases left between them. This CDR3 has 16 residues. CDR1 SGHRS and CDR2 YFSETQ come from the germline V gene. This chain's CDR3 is CASRPRTYSFQETQYF. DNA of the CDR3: TGCGCCAGCAGACCCCGGACATACTCGTTCCAAGAGACCCAGTACTTC.

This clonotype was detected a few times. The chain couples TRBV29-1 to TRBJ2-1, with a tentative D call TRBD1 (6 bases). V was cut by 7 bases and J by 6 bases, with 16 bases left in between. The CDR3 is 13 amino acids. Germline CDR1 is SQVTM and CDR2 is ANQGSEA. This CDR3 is CSGITGPPNEQFF. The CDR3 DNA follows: TGCAGCGGAATTACAGGGCCACCCAATGAGCAGTTCTTC.

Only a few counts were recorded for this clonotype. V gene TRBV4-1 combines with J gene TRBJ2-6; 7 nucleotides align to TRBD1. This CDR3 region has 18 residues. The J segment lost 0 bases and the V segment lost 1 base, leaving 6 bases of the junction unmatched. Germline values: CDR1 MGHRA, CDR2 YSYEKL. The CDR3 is CASSQGDRAFSGANVLTF. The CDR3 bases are TGCGCCAGCAGCCAAGGGGACAGAGCCTTCTCTGGGGCCAACGTCCTGACTTTC.

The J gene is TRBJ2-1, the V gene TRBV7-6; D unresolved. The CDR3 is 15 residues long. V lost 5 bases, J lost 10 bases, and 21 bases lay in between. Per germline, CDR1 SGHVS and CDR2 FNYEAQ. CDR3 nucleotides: TGTGCCAGCAGCCCAGACCGCGACTCGGTCGTGGAGCAGTTCTTC. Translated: CASSPDRDSVVEQFF.

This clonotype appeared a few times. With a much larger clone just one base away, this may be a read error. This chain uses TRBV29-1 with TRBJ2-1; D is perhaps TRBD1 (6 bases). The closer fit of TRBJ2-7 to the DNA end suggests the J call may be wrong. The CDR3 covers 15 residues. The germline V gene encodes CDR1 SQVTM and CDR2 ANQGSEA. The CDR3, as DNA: TGCAGCGTAACCCTAGGGGGTAGCTCCTACAATGAGCAGTACTTC. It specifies CSVTLGGSSYNEQYF.

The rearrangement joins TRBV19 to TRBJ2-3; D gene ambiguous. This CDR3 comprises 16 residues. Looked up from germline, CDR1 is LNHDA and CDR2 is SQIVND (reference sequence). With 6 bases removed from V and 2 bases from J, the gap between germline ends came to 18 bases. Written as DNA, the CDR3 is TGTGCCAGTAGCCGGACCCAGGCCAGGACCACAGATACGCAGTATTTT. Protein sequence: CASSRTQARTTDTQYF. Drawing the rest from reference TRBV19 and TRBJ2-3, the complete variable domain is DGGITQSPKYLFRKEGQNVTLSCEQNLNHDAMYWYRQDPGQGLRLIYYSQIVNDFQKGDIAEGYSVSREKKESFPLTVTSAQKNPTAFYLCASSRTQARTTDTQYFGPGTRLTVL.

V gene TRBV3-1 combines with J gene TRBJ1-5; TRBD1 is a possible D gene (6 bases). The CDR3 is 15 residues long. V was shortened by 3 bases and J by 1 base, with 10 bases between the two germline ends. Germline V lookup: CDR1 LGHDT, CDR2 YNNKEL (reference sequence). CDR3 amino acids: CASSHRGASNQPQHF. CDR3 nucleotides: TGTGCCAGCAGCCACCGGGGGGCCAGCAATCAGCCCCAGCATTTT.

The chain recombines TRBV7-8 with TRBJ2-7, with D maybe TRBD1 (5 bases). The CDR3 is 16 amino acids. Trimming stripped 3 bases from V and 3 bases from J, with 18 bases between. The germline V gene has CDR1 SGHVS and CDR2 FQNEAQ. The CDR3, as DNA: TGTGCCAGCAGCTTGAAAATAGGGGCGGTAGTCTACGAGCAGTACTTC. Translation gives CASSLKIGAVVYEQYF.

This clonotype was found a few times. In DNA, the CDR3 is TGCAGTGCTGCCATGGGACAGCTCCAAGAGACCCAGTACTTC. Translated, it gives CSAAMGQLQETQYF. The chain carries TRBV20-1 and TRBJ2-5; 7 nucleotides match TRBD1. The CDR3 totals 14 residues. The germline V gene has CDR1 DFQATT and CDR2 SNEGSKA (reference sequence). Trimming removed 5 bases from V and 1 base from J; junction bases left unmatched: 7.

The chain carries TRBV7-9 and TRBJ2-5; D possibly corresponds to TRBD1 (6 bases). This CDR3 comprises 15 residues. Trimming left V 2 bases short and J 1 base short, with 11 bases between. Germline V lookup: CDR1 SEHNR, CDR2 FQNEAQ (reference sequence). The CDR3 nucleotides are TGTGCCAGCAGCTTAAGTACAGGGCCCCAAGAGACCCAGTACTTC. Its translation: CASSLSTGPQETQYF.

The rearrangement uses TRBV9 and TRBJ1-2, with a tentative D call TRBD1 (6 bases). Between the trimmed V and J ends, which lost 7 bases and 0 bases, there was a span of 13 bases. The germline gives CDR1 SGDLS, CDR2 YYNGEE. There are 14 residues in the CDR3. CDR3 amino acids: CASDRTGANYGYTF. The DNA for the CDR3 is TGTGCCAGCGACAGGACGGGAGCTAACTATGGCTACACCTTC.

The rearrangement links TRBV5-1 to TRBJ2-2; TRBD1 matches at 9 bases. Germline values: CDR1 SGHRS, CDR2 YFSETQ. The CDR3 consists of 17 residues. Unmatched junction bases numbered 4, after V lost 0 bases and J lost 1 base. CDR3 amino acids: CASSLAGGQGNTGELFF. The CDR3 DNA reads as TGCGCCAGCAGCTTGGCCGGGGGACAGGGGAACACCGGGGAGCTGTTTTTT.

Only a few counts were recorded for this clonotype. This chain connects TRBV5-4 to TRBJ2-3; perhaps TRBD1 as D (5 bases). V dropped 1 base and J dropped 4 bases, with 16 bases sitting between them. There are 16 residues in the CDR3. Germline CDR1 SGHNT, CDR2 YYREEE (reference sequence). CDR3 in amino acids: CASSLSVGLGPDTQYF. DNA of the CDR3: TGTGCCAGCAGCTTGTCTGTTGGATTGGGGCCAGATACGCAGTATTTT.

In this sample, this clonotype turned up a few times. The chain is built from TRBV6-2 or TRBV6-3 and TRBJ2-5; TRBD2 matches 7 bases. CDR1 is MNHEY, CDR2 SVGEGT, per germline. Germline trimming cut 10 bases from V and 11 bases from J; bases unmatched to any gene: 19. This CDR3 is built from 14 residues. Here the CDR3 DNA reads TGTGCCACCCATCCGAGCGGGGCCCTCAGGGAGCAGTACTTC. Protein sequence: CATHPSGALREQYF.

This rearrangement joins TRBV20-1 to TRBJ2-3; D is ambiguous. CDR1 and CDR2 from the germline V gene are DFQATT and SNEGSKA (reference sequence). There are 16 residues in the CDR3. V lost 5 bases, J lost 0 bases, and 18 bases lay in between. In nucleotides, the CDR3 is TGCAGTGCTCCTTCACCCCTACGGCCGAGCACAGATACGCAGTATTTT. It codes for CSAPSPLRPSTDTQYF.

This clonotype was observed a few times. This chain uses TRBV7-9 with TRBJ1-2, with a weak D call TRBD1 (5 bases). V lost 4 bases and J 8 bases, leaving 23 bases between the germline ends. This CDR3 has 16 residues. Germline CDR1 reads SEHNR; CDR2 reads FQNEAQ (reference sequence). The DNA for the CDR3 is TGTGCCAGCAGCTCGCGGTCTGGCAACAGGCTTTGGGGCTACACCTTC. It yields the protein CASSSRSGNRLWGYTF.

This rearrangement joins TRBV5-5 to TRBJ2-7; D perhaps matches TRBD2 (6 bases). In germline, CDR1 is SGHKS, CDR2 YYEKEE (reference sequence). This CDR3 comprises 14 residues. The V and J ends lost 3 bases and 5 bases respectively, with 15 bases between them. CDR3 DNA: TGTGCCAGCAGCTCGTGGGGGGTATGGAACGAGCAGTACTTC. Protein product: CASSSWGVWNEQYF.